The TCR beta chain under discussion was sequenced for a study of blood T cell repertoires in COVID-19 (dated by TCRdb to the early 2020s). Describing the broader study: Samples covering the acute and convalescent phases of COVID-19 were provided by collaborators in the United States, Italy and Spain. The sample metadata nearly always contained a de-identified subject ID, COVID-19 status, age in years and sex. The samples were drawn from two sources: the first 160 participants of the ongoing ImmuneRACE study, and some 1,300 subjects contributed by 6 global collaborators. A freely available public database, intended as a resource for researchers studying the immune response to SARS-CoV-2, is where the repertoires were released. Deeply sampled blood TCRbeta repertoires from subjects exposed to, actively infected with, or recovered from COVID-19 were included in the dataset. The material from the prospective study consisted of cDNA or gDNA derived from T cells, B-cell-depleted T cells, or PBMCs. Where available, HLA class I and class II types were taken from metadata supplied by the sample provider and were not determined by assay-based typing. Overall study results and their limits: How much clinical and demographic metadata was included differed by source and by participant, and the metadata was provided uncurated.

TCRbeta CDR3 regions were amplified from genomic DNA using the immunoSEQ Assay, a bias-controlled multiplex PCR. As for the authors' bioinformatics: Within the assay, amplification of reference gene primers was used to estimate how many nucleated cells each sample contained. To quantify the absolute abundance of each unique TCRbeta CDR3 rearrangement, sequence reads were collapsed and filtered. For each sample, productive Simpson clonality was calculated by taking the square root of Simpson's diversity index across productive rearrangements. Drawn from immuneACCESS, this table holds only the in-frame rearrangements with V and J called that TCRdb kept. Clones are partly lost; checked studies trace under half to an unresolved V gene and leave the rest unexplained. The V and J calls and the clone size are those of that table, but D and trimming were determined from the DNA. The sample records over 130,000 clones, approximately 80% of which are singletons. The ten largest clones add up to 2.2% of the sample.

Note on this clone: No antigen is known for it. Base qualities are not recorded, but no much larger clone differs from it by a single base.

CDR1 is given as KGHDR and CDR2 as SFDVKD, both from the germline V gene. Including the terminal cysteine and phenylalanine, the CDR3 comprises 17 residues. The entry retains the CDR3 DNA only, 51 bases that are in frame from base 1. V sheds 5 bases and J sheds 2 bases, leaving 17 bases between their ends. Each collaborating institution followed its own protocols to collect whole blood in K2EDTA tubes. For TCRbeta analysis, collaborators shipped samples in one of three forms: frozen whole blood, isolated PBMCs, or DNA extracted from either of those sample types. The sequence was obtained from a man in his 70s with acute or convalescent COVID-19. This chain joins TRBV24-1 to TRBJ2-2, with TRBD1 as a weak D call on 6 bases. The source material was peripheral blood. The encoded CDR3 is CATSVSPGQTNTGELFF. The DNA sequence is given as TGTGCCACCAGTGTTAGCCCCGGACAGACTAACACCGGGGAGCTGTTTTTT.